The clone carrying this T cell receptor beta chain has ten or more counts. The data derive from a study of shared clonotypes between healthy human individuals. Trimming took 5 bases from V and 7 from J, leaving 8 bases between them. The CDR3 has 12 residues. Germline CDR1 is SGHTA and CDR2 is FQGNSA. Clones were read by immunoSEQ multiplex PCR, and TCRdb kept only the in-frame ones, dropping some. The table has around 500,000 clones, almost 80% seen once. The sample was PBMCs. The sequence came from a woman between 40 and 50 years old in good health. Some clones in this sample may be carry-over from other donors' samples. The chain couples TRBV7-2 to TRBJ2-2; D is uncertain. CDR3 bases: TGTGCCAGCAGCATGTCCGTCGGGGAGCTGTTTTTT. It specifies CASSMSVGELFF. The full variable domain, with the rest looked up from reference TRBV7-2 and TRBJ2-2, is GAGVSQSPSNKVTEKGKDVELRCDPISGHTALYWYRQSLGQGLEFLIYFQGNSAPDKSGLPSDRFSAERTGGSVSTLTIQRTQQEDSAVYLCASSMSVGELFFGEGSRLTVL.